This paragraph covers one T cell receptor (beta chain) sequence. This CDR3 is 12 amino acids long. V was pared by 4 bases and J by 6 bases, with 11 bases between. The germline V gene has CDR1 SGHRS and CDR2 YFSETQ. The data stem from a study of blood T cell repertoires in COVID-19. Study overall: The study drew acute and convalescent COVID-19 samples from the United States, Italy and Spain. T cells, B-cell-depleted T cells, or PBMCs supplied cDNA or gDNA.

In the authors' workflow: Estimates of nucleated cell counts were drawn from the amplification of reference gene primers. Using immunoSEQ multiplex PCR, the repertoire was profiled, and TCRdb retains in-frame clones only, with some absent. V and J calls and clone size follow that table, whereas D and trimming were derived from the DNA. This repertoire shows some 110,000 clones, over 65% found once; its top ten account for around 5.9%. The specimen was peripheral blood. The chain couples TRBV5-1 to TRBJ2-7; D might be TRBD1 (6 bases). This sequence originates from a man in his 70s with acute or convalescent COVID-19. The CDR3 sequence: CASSLDRLEQYF. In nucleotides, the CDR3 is TGCGCCAGCAGCCTCGACAGGCTCGAGCAGTACTTC.